This T cell receptor (beta chain) emerged from a study of identical twins. V was clipped by 6 bases and J by 9 bases; unmatched bases: 5. The CDR3 is 12 amino acids. TCRdb re-called the 5' RACE reads with MiXCR, one entry per CDR3 protein. This table holds 570,000 or so distinct CDR3 sequences, approximately 10% found once. Study-wide results and caveats: Fewer insertions marked abundant cord blood beta clonotypes; young adult naive trended weakly, memory not at all. Conclusions were based on cross-sectional statistical analysis, without following the same donors.

Each donor (without exception) was a healthy Caucasian. The sample holds many counts of this clonotype. What it binds is not known. These records were also assigned to another study, of yellow fever vaccine responses in identical twins. That paper adds: Each twin's T cell response to the vaccine was reported to look partly convergent and partly personalized.

J is TRBJ2-1 and V is TRBV12-3 or TRBV12-4; TRBD2 matches at 7 bases. This clonotype was sampled from a woman younger than 30 in good health. What was sequenced was PBMCs. The CDR3: CASSRTRAEQFF. CDR3 DNA sequence: TGTGCCAGCAGCAGGACTAGGGCTGAGCAGTTCTTC.